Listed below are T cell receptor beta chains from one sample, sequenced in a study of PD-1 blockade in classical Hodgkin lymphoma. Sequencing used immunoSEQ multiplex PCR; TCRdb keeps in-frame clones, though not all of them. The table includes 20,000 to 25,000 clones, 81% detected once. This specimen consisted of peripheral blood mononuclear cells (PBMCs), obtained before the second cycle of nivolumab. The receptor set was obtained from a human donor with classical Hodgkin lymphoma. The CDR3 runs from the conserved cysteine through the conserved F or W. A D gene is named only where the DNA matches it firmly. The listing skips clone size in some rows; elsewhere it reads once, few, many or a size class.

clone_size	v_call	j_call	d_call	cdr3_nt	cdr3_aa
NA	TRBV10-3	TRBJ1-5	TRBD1	TGTGCCATCAGTGTGGAGGGGGCCCCAAATCAGCCCCAGCATTTT	CAISVEGAPNQPQHF
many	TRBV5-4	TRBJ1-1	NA	TGTGCCAGCAGCGAGACTCTCCGGTCTGAAGCTTTCTTT	CASSETLRSEAFF
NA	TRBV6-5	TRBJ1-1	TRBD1	TGTGCCAGCAGTTACTCGGGACAGGGGAACACTGAAGCTTTCTTT	CASSYSGQGNTEAFF
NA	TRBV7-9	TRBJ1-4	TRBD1	TGTGCCAGCAGCCAGGGACAGATTAATGAAAAACTGTTTTTT	CASSQGQINEKLFF
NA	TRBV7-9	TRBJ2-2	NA	TGTGCCAGCAGCGGGCGGGGAACGGGGGAGCTGTTTTTT	CASSGRGTGELFF
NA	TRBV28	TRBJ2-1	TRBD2	TGTGCCGTAAGCGGGGGGGCAATCGGTGAGCAGTTCTTC	CAVSGGAIGEQFF
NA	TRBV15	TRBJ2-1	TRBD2	TGTGCCACCAGCAGGGTCGGGGGGTCCTACAATGAGCAGTTCTTC	CATSRVGGSYNEQFF
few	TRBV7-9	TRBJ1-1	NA	TGTGCCAGCACCCGACGGGAAAACACTGAAGCTTTCTTT	CASTRRENTEAFF
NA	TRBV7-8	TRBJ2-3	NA	TGTGCCAGCAGCTACGGTAGCACAGATACGCAGTATTTT	CASSYGSTDTQYF
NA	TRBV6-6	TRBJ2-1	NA	TGTGCCAGCAGTTTCCAGTCTAGTGGGTACAATGAGCAGTTCTTC	CASSFQSSGYNEQFF
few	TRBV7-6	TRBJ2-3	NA	TGTGCCAGCAGCCCCGGGACCAGAACAGATACGCAGTATTTT	CASSPGTRTDTQYF
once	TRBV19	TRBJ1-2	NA	TGTGCCAGTAGTATAGGTCGGAATGGCTACACCTTC	CASSIGRNGYTF
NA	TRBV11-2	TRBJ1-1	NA	TGTGCCAGCAGCTTAGGTCAAGGGGCGAACACTGAAGCTTTCTTT	CASSLGQGANTEAFF
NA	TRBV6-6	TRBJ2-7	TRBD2	TGTGCCAGCAGTACTACTAGCGCCCGCTCCTACGAGCAGTACTTC	CASSTTSARSYEQYF
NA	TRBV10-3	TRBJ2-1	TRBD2	TGTGCCATCAGTCAAGCCGGGACTAGAAGCAATGAGCAGTTCTTC	CAISQAGTRSNEQFF
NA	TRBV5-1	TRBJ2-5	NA	TGCGCCAGCAGCTTAGACGGACGGCCCCAAGAGACCCAGTACTTC	CASSLDGRPQETQYF
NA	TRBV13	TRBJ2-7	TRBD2	TGTGCCAGCAGCTTGGGTAGCGGGAGTACCTACGAGCAGTACTTC	CASSLGSGSTYEQYF
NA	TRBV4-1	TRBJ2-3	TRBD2	TGCGCCAGCAGCCAAGATCATTCTAGCGGGGAGACCCCAGATACGCAGTATTTT	CASSQDHSSGETPDTQYF
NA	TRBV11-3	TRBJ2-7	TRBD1	TGTGCCAGCAGCCCGGGACAGGGGGCCGGAGGACCGCCCTACGAGCAGTACTTC	CASSPGQGAGGPPYEQYF
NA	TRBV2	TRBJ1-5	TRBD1	TGTGCCAGCAGCAGGACAGGGCTGAAGGATCAGCCCCAGCATTTT	CASSRTGLKDQPQHF
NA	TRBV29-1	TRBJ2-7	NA	TGCAGCGTCGGTCGGTCGCTGTCCTACGAGCAGTACTTC	CSVGRSLSYEQYF
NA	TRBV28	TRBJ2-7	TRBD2	TGTGCCAGCAGTTTAGGGGGTAGCGGGAGTCTAGGCGACGAGCAGTACTTC	CASSLGGSGSLGDEQYF
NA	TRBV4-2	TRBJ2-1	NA	TGTGCCAGCAGCCAAGATAGTGGGCATGAGCAGTTCTTC	CASSQDSGHEQFF
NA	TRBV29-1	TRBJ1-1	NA	TGCAGCGTTGCGGGGCAAGAAGCTTTCTTT	CSVAGQEAFF
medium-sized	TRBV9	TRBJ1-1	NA	TGTGCCAGCAGCGTAGGGACTGTGAACACTGAAGCTTTCTTT	CASSVGTVNTEAFF
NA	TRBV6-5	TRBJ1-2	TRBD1	TGTGCCAGCAGGCTGGACAGGAATAACTATGGCTACACCTTC	CASRLDRNNYGYTF
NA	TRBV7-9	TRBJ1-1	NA	TGTGCCAGCAGCTCAACCTTAACTCCCCTGGGGGCTAAGGCTTTCTTT	CASSSTLTPLGAKAFF
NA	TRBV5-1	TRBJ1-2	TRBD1	TGCGCCAGCAGCTTCTTGGGTGGTGGACGGGGGACAGATGGCTACACCTTC	CASSFLGGGRGTDGYTF
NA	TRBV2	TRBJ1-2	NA	TGTGCCAGCAGGACCCCGAGGTCCCACAGGGAAGGGCCTTATGGCTACACCTTC	CASRTPRSHREGPYGYTF
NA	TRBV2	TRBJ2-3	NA	TGTGCCAGCAGTGAAGGTCCCGCGTCGGCAGATACGCAGTATTTT	CASSEGPASADTQYF
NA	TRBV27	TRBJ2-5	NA	TGTGCCAGCGGGCAAGCGGAGATTCAAGAGACCCAGTACTTC	CASGQAEIQETQYF
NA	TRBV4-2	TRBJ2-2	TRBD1	TGTGCCAGCAGCCAAGTCGGGACAGGGGCGACCGGGGAGCTGTTTTTT	CASSQVGTGATGELFF
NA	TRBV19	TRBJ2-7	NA	TGTGCCAGTAGTATCGGTGACCGCCGTTACGAGCAGTACTTC	CASSIGDRRYEQYF
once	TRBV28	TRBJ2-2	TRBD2	TGTGCCAGCAGTTCGACCGGCGGGGGCACCGGGGAGCTGTTTTTT	CASSSTGGGTGELFF
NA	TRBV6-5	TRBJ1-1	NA	TGTGCCACTAGAACAAACAGAGATAGTTTGGCGCGAGCTTTCTTT	CATRTNRDSLARAFF
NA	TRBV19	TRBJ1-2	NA	TGTGCCAGTAGTATGGGGGAAAACTATGGCTACACCTTC	CASSMGENYGYTF
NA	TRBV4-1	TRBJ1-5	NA	TGCGCCAGCAGCCAAGATGGGGGGCTCGGGCAGCCCCAGCATTTT	CASSQDGGLGQPQHF
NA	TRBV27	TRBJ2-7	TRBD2	TGTGCCAGCAGTTCTCCGGGATCTTCGGGGGGAGCCTACGAGCAGTACTTC	CASSSPGSSGGAYEQYF
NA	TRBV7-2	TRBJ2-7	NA	TGTGCCAGCAGCTTAGCGGGAGCTTGGGAGCAGTACTTC	CASSLAGAWEQYF
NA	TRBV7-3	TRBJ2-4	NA	TGTGCCAGCAGCCCAGACGGTCTAGCCAAAAACATTCAGTACTTC	CASSPDGLAKNIQYF
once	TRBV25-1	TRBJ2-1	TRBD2	TGTGCCAGCAGGGCTAGCGGGGGGGCGCGGGAGCAGTTCTTC	CASRASGGAREQFF
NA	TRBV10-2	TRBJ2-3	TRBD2	TGCGCCAGCAGTGAGTCCTCGGGAGGTCGGGCAGATACGCAGTATTTT	CASSESSGGRADTQYF
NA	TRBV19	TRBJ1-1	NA	TGTGCCAGTAGTAAGGGACCGAGCGAAGCTTTCTTT	CASSKGPSEAFF
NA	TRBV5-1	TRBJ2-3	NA	TGCGCCAGCAGCTTGGGAGATAGCGGCACAGATACGCAGTATTTT	CASSLGDSGTDTQYF
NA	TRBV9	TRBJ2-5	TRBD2	TGTGCCAGCAGCGTAGGAAGACTAGCGGGAGTAAGGCCAGAGACCCAGTACTTC	CASSVGRLAGVRPETQYF
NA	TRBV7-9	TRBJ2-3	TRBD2	TGTGCCAGCAGCCCGCTCTCTACTAGCGCGGAAAACTCAGATACGCAGTATTTT	CASSPLSTSAENSDTQYF
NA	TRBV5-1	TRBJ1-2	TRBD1	TGCGCCAGCAGCCGCCGCCAGGGGGGAGGAAACTATGGCTACACCTTC	CASSRRQGGGNYGYTF
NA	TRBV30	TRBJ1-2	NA	TGTGCCTGGAATGCCGAGGGCCCCTATGGCTACACCTTC	CAWNAEGPYGYTF
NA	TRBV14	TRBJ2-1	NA	TGTGCCAGCAGCCAAGAAAACAATTACAATGAGCAGTTCTTC	CASSQENNYNEQFF
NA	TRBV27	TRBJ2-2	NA	TGTGCCAGCAGTTTAGCGACCGGGGAGCTGTTTTTT	CASSLATGELFF
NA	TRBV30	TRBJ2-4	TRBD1	TGTGCCTGCTACCCGGGACAGGGGGCCACAGAGCGAAACATTCAGTACTTC	CACYPGQGATERNIQYF
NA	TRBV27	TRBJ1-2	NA	TGTGCCAGCAGTCCCGGGGCGGGGGATTATGGCTACACCTTC	CASSPGAGDYGYTF
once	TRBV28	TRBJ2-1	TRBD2	TGTGCCAGCAGTTTATCCCCATCGGCGGGAGGTGGCAATGAGCAGTTCTTC	CASSLSPSAGGGNEQFF